In its sample, the clone carrying this T cell receptor (beta chain) was seen a few times. The antigen remains unidentified. One junction end disagrees with the germline gene, perhaps due to a read error. TCRdb itself ran the reads through MiXCR, one entry per CDR3 protein. The sample includes fewer than 1,000,000 distinct CDR3 sequences, approximately 31% seen only once; the top ten take 13%. These data originate in a study of T cell repertoires in cytomegalovirus infection. Background on the study: Signatures in public TCR beta sequences pointed to both CMV infection and matching HLA type. General study points: Summed frequency of shared TCR beta families picked out CMV carriers who also had the relevant HLA.

Germline V gene sequence: CDR1 SSHAT, CDR2 FNYEAQ (reference sequence). CDR3 length: 14 amino acids. This clonotype was sampled from a human donor in good health (CMV status not recorded). Some clones in this sample may be carry-over from other donors' samples. The sample was cultured CD8+ T cells from PBMCs, taken from culture after CMV antigen stimulation. The chain carries TRBV7-7 and TRBJ2-2; weak D call: TRBD2 (6 bases). CDR3 sequence: CASSSSGSPTELFF. The CDR3, as DNA: TGTGCTAGCAGCTCCTCCGGGAGCCCTACAGAGCTGTTTTTT.